Presented here are 18 T cell receptor beta chains from one specimen sequenced in a study of monozygotic twins with inflammatory bowel disease. One entry per CDR3 protein, without DNA, is what TCRdb gives after re-calling the 5' RACE reads. The sample data list 300,000 to 350,000 distinct CDR3 sequences. The sample taken for sequencing was blood. The receptors derive from a human donor with ulcerative colitis or Crohn's disease, or a healthy co-twin of an affected twin (not recorded which).

The V and J genes are TRBV28 and TRBJ1-1; there is no DNA to check the TCRdb D call of TRBD1. CDR1 and CDR2 from the germline V gene are MDHEN and SYDVKM. This CDR3 contains 15 residues. CDR3 sequence reads: CASSSPGGMNTEAFF.

The chain employs TRBV7-9 and TRBJ2-7. This CDR3 contains 11 residues. Germline V gene lookup returns CDR1 SEHNR and CDR2 FQNEAQ (reference sequence). CDR3 loop: CASELSYEQYF.

The chain joins TRBV20-1 to TRBJ2-7; TCRdb's D gene call, TRBD2, goes unchecked for lack of DNA. CDR3 size: 12 residues. CDR1 and CDR2 (germline): DFQATT, SNEGSKA (reference sequence). CDR3 amino acids: CSGERGAYEQYF.

This chain links TRBV5-8 with TRBJ1-4. Germline CDR1 and CDR2: SGHTS and YDEGEE. This CDR3 comprises 12 residues. The CDR3 sequence: CASSWWRAELFF.

The chain recombines TRBV20-1 with TRBJ2-1; TCRdb indicates TRBD1, and absent DNA this call remains unverified. This CDR3 is built from 16 residues. From germline, CDR1 is DFQATT and CDR2 SNEGSKA (reference sequence). The CDR3 here is CSARDRVGGSYNEQFF.

This sequence joins TRBV4-1 and TRBJ2-1; TCRdb returns TRBD1, unconfirmable since there is no DNA. The CDR3 has 15 residues. The germline V gene encodes CDR1 MGHRA and CDR2 YSYEKL. CDR3 in amino acids: CASSHLQGGGNEQFF.

The chain combines TRBV20-1 with TRBJ1-5. The length of the CDR3 is 13 residues. CDR1 DFQATT and CDR2 SNEGSKA come from the germline V gene (reference sequence). The CDR3 loop is CSASPHTNQPQHF.

J is TRBJ2-7 and V is TRBV4-1. Germline V lookup: CDR1 MGHRA, CDR2 YSYEKL. The CDR3 is 11 residues long. CDR3 in amino acids: CASSQDIVQYF.

V gene TRBV10-2 combines with J gene TRBJ1-5; without DNA, the TCRdb call of TRBD1 cannot be checked. This CDR3 is built from 14 residues. Germline V gene data show CDR1 as WSHSY and CDR2 as SAAADI. This CDR3 is CASSGSGGNQPQHF.

The chain links TRBV28 to TRBJ2-2. Germline V gene lookup returns CDR1 MDHEN and CDR2 SYDVKM. The CDR3 runs 13 residues. This CDR3 reads CASSGSNTGDLFF. Full variable domain (outside the CDR3, taken from reference TRBV28 and TRBJ2-2): DVKVTQSSRYLVKRTGEKVFLECVQDMDHENMFWYRQDPGLGLRLIYFSYDVKMKEKGDIPEGYSVSREKKERFSLILESASTNQTSMYLCASSGSNTGDLFFGEGSRLTVL.

This chain joins TRBV27 and TRBJ2-1; TCRdb gives TRBD2 as the D gene, but with no DNA this cannot be confirmed. This CDR3 is 14 amino acids long. The germline V gene has CDR1 MNHEY and CDR2 SMNVEV (reference sequence). The CDR3 protein is CASSGTSSYNEQFF.

This chain links TRBV12-3 or TRBV12-4 with TRBJ1-1; TCRdb proposes TRBD1, but this gene call is untestable without DNA. The CDR3 is made up of 14 amino acids. This chain's CDR3 is CASSRTGRGTEAFF.

The rearrangement joins TRBV5-1 to TRBJ2-1. This CDR3 region has 13 residues. Germline V gene data show CDR1 as SGHRS and CDR2 as YFSETQ. CDR3 sequence reads: CASKEWGGNEQFF. Full variable domain (remainder filled in from reference TRBV5-1 and TRBJ2-1): KAGVTQTPRYLIKTRGQQVTLSCSPISGHRSVSWYQQTPGQGLQFLFEYFSETQRNKGNFPGRFSGRQFSNSRSEMNVSTLELGDSALYLCASKEWGGNEQFFGPGTRLTVL.

This sequence joins TRBV12-5 and TRBJ1-2; TCRdb's D gene call, TRBD1, goes unchecked for lack of DNA. The CDR3 loop spans 15 amino acids. Per the germline V gene, CDR1 is LGHNT and CDR2 is FRNRAP. CDR3 loop: CASGLVNRLNYGYTF.

The rearrangement joins TRBV25-1 to TRBJ2-5. CDR1 and CDR2 (germline): MGHDK, SYGVNS. This CDR3 is 13 amino acids long. CDR3 sequence: CASSEIWEETQYF.

The V call is TRBV6-2 or TRBV6-3, the J call TRBJ2-7; TCRdb picks TRBD1, but there is no DNA to check that call. This CDR3 comprises 14 residues. Germline assignment: CDR1 MNHEY and CDR2 SVGEGT. CDR3: CASSRTLSSYEQYF.

J is TRBJ2-3 and V is TRBV4-2; TCRdb proposes TRBD2, but this gene call is untestable without DNA. Looked up from germline, CDR1 is LGHNA and CDR2 is YNFKEQ. This CDR3 comprises 19 residues. The CDR3 sequence is CASSQGPMTSGSGQDTQYF.

The chain carries TRBV5-1 and TRBJ2-3. Germline V gene sequence: CDR1 SGHRS, CDR2 YFSETQ. CDR3 length equals 13 residues. The CDR3 sequence: CASSLRATDTQYF.